One and the same sample provided the 10 T cell receptor beta chains below, sequenced in a study of identical twins. Via MiXCR, TCRdb re-called the 5' RACE reads, giving one row per CDR3 protein. The sample holds 400,000 or so distinct CDR3 sequences, 8.5% to 10% seen once. The material sequenced was naive T cells sorted from blood. Receptor source: a woman in her 50s in good health.

There are many counts of this clonotype. The CDR3 reads CASSLVAGGREQYF. CDR3 in DNA: TGCGCCAGCAGCTTGGTCGCGGGAGGGCGGGAGCAGTACTTC. The genes are TRBV5-1 and TRBJ2-7; the match to TRBD2 covers 9 bases. This CDR3 is built from 14 residues. CDR1 and CDR2 (germline): SGHRS, YFSETQ. Trimming at V came to 0 bases and at J to 7 bases, leaving 5 bases not matched to a gene. Using reference TRBV5-1 and TRBJ2-7 for the parts outside the CDR3, the full variable domain is KAGVTQTPRYLIKTRGQQVTLSCSPISGHRSVSWYQQTPGQGLQFLFEYFSETQRNKGNFPGRFSGRQFSNSRSEMNVSTLELGDSALYLCASSLVAGGREQYFGPGTRLTVT.

This clonotype was detected many times. The CDR3 reads CASSSTTGTDTQYF. CDR3 in DNA: TGTGCCAGCAGTTCTACGACAGGGACAGATACGCAGTATTTT. The rearrangement links TRBV12-3 or TRBV12-4 to TRBJ2-3; 7 nucleotides match TRBD1. V was clipped by 4 bases and J by 3 bases; unmatched bases: 4. The CDR3 loop spans 14 amino acids.

This clonotype was detected only a few times. The chain employs TRBV11-3 and TRBJ2-2; perhaps TRBD1 as D (6 bases). The germline V gene has CDR1 SGHNT and CDR2 YENEEA. This CDR3 region has 15 residues. Trimming took off 3 bases at V and 1 base at J, with 9 bases between the two ends. The CDR3 bases are TGTGCCAGCAGCTTCGGGACATTGAACACCGGGGAGCTGTTTTTT. It yields the protein CASSFGTLNTGELFF.

This clonotype was seen a handful of times. The genes are TRBV3-1 and TRBJ2-3; 14 bases are a match to TRBD2. The ends lost 4 bases at V and 6 bases at J; junction bases unmatched: 18. Per germline, CDR1 LGHDT and CDR2 YNNKEL (reference sequence). This CDR3 has 20 amino acids. CDR3 DNA: TGTGCCAGCAGCCCCCTCGCCGGGACTAGCGGGAGTTTTGGCGTCGATACGCAGTATTTT. Its protein product is CASSPLAGTSGSFGVDTQYF.

The CDR3: CSVGSRLASRDEQFF. As DNA, the CDR3 is TGCAGCGTTGGATCTCGACTAGCGTCCCGGGATGAGCAGTTCTTC. The V gene is TRBV29-1, the J gene TRBJ2-1; TRBD2 matches at 8 bases. Losses at the gene ends were 4 bases for V and 8 bases for J; bases not matched to a gene: 13. The CDR3 has 15 amino acids. Germline V CDR1 and CDR2: SQVTM, ANQGSEA.

This clonotype was seen only a few times. The chain recombines TRBV10-2 with TRBJ2-1; D is ambiguous. V dropped 3 bases and J dropped 2 bases, with 8 bases sitting between them. Germline-derived CDR1 and CDR2 are WSHSY and SAAADI. The CDR3 contains 14 residues. CDR3 sequence reads: CASSDPDPYNEQFF. DNA of the CDR3: TGCGCCAGCAGTGACCCGGATCCCTACAATGAGCAGTTCTTC.

This clonotype was seen a handful of times. The chain links TRBV12-3 or TRBV12-4 to TRBJ2-3; D gene ambiguous. Trimming left V 1 base short and J 4 bases short, with 12 bases between. The CDR3 extends over 15 amino acids. This CDR3 is CASSLVLEVPDTQYF. In DNA form, the CDR3 reads TGTGCCAGCAGTTTAGTTCTAGAAGTGCCAGATACGCAGTATTTT.

This chain links TRBV5-1 with TRBJ1-6; TRBD1 might be the D (5 bases). Per the germline V gene, CDR1 is SGHRS and CDR2 is YFSETQ. V shed 4 bases and J shed 7 bases, with 12 bases lying between them. CDR3 length: 14 amino acids. This CDR3 reads CASSLAGTNSPLHF. The CDR3 DNA follows: TGCGCCAGCAGCCTTGCGGGGACGAATTCACCCCTCCACTTT.

This clonotype turned up a few times. The chain combines TRBV4-2 with TRBJ2-2; 9 nucleotides agree with TRBD1. Unmatched junction bases numbered 8, after V lost 4 bases and J lost 2 bases. CDR3 length equals 17 residues. The V gene's germline CDR1 is LGHNA and CDR2 YNFKEQ. CDR3 sequence reads: CASSLPRDRANTGELFF. The CDR3 coding sequence is TGTGCCAGCAGCCTACCCCGGGACAGGGCCAACACCGGGGAGCTGTTTTTT.

Ten or more counts support this clonotype. The V and J genes are TRBV7-8 and TRBJ2-2, with 7 bases identical to TRBD2. Germline CDR1 is SGHVS and CDR2 is FQNEAQ. CDR3 length: 17 amino acids. Germline trimming cut 5 bases from V and 2 bases from J; bases unmatched to any gene: 11. The CDR3 DNA reads TGTGCCAGCAGCCCTATTTGGCTAGCGGAAAACACCGGGGAGCTGTTTTTT. This translates into CASSPIWLAENTGELFF.